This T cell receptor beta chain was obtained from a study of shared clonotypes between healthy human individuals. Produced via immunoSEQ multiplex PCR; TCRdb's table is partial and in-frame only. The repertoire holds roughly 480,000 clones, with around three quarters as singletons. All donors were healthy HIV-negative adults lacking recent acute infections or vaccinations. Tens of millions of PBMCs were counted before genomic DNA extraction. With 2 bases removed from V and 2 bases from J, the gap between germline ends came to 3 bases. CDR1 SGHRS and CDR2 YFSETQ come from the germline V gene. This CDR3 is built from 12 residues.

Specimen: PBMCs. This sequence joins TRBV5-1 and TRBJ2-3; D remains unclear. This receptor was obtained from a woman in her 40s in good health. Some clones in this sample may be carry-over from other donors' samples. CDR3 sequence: CASSLVTDTQYF. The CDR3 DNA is TGCGCCAGCAGCTTAGTCACAGATACGCAGTATTTT.